The 28 T cell receptor beta chains below were found in one sample sequenced in a study of T cell changes during pregnancy in multiple sclerosis. The method was immunoSEQ multiplex PCR; TCRdb's version includes in-frame clones alone and lacks a portion of them. The data contain over 85,000 clones, around 93% of them seen just once; the ten biggest clones take up around 1.7%. The sequenced sample was peripheral blood, obtained in the first trimester of pregnancy. These receptors all stem from a female donor in good health, enrolled as a control in a pregnancy study.

The chain joins TRBV7-6 to TRBJ2-2; 10 bases fit TRBD2. This CDR3 contains 18 residues. CDR1 is SGHVS and CDR2 is FNYEAQ in the germline V gene. With 1 base clipped from V and 5 bases from J, the junction kept 10 bases outside the gene matches. The CDR3 nucleotides are TGTGCCAGCAGCTTAGTTTCGTCTAGCGGGGGACCTACCGGGGAGCTGTTTTTT. Its protein product is CASSLVSSSGGPTGELFF.

The chain combines TRBV7-2 with TRBJ2-5; D is possibly TRBD2 (6 bases). Germline CDR1 SGHTA, CDR2 FQGNSA. V was shortened by 6 bases and J by 1 base, with 12 bases between the two germline ends. CDR3 length equals 14 residues. CDR3: CASRRGLPQETQYF. DNA of the CDR3: TGTGCCAGCAGGCGGGGCCTCCCCCAAGAGACCCAGTACTTC. The variable domain in full, with the rest retrieved from reference TRBV7-2 and TRBJ2-5, is GAGVSQSPSNKVTEKGKDVELRCDPISGHTALYWYRQSLGQGLEFLIYFQGNSAPDKSGLPSDRFSAERTGGSVSTLTIQRTQQEDSAVYLCASRRGLPQETQYFGPGTRLLVL.

The chain has TRBV7-6 and TRBJ2-1; 9 nucleotides agree with TRBD2. Losses at the gene ends were 1 base for V and 7 bases for J; bases not matched to a gene: 8. CDR3 size: 16 residues. Germline values: CDR1 SGHVS, CDR2 FNYEAQ. The CDR3 nucleotides read TGTGCCAGCAGCTTAGAGGCTAGCGGGGCTCGGAATGAGCAGTTCTTC. This translates into CASSLEASGARNEQFF.

This clone was seen a few times. V and J are TRBV4-3 and TRBJ1-1; D is possibly TRBD1 (6 bases). The CDR3 runs 15 residues. With 4 bases removed from V and 0 bases from J, the gap between germline ends came to 12 bases. Looked up from germline, CDR1 is LGHNA and CDR2 is YSLEER. The CDR3, as DNA: TGCGCCAGCAGCCGTGACTGGGACATGAACACTGAAGCTTTCTTT. Its protein product is CASSRDWDMNTEAFF.

This clone is a singleton in its sample. The chain carries TRBV2 and TRBJ2-1; 9 nucleotides line up with TRBD2. The V segment lost 6 bases and the J segment 9 bases; nucleotides outside the gene matches: 6. Germline V lookup: CDR1 SNHLY, CDR2 FYNNEI. The CDR3 runs 13 residues. CDR3 sequence: CASRQRGVGEQFF. In nucleotides, the CDR3 is TGTGCCAGCAGGCAGCGGGGGGTCGGTGAGCAGTTCTTC.

The chain is built from TRBV14 and TRBJ1-1; D not certain. Per the germline V gene, CDR1 is SGHDN and CDR2 is FVKESK. The CDR3 covers 14 residues. Trimming removed 1 base from V and 4 bases from J, with 10 bases in between. CDR3 in amino acids: CASSQANWATEAFF. The CDR3, as DNA: TGTGCCAGCAGCCAAGCGAACTGGGCCACTGAAGCTTTCTTT.

This chain uses TRBV7-8 with TRBJ2-4, with D possibly TRBD2 on 7 matching bases. The germline CDR1 and CDR2 sequences are SGHVS and FQNEAQ. The CDR3 runs to 16 residues. Between the trimmed V and J ends, which lost 2 bases and 1 base, there was a span of 12 bases. The CDR3 is CASSLRGGDAKNIQYF. The CDR3 nucleotides read TGTGCCAGCAGCTTAAGAGGGGGGGATGCCAAAAACATTCAGTACTTC.

This clone was found once. CDR3 sequence: CASSQGLINEQFF. DNA for the CDR3: TGTGCCAGCTCACAGGGACTTATCAATGAGCAGTTCTTC. The chain joins TRBV18 to TRBJ2-1, with TRBD2 as a possible D gene (6 bases). Trimming shortened V by 4 bases and J by 6 bases, and 10 bases separated the two germline ends. Germline V gene lookup returns CDR1 KGHSH and CDR2 LQKENI. This CDR3 comprises 13 residues. The variable domain in full, completed from reference TRBV18 and TRBJ2-1, reads NAGVMQNPRHLVRRRGQEARLRCSPMKGHSHVYWYRQLPEEGLKFMVYLQKENIIDESGMPKERFSAEFPKEGPSILRIQQVVRGDSAAYFCASSQGLINEQFFGPGTRLTVL.

There are a few counts of this clone. V and J are TRBV7-9 and TRBJ1-4; 8 nucleotides agree with TRBD1. The trim removed 1 base at V and 8 bases at J, leaving 6 bases unmatched. The germline CDR1 and CDR2 sequences are SEHNR and FQNEAQ (reference sequence). CDR3 length equals 15 residues. The CDR3 region is CASSLEDRGREKLFF. The CDR3 DNA follows: TGTGCCAGCAGCTTAGAAGACAGGGGTCGGGAAAAACTGTTTTTT.

The gene calls are TRBV10-3 and TRBJ2-7; 7 bases agree with TRBD1. CDR1 is ENHRY, CDR2 SYGVKD, per germline. The CDR3 contains 12 residues. Trimming took 10 bases from V and 0 from J; bases not matched to a gene: 3. Here the CDR3 DNA reads TGTGCCACCGGGGACAGCTCCTACGAGCAGTACTTC. Its translation: CATGDSSYEQYF.

The CDR3 here is CAGALDRGPEKLFF. The CDR3 DNA follows: TGTGCCGGGGCTTTAGACAGGGGTCCGGAAAAACTGTTTTTT. J is TRBJ1-4 and V is TRBV2; 8 nucleotides match TRBD1. V shed 11 bases, J shed 8 bases, and the junction held 13 bases outside the gene matches. Germline-derived CDR1 and CDR2 are SNHLY and FYNNEI. The CDR3 consists of 14 residues. The whole variable domain, remainder taken from reference TRBV2 and TRBJ1-4, is EPEVTQTPSHQVTQMGQEVILRCVPISNHLYFYWYRQILGQKVEFLVSFYNNEISEKSEIFDDQFSVERPDGSNFTLKIRSTKLEDSAMYFCAGALDRGPEKLFFGSGTQLSVL.

The chain employs TRBV14 and TRBJ2-1; 8 nucleotides line up with TRBD1. This CDR3 is 15 amino acids long. After removal of 4 bases from V and 0 bases from J, the junction contained 2 bases not matched to a gene. Germline CDR1 is SGHDN and CDR2 is FVKESK. The CDR3 loop is CASSRGTGSYNEQFF. The DNA for the CDR3 is TGTGCCAGCAGCCGAGGGACAGGCTCCTACAATGAGCAGTTCTTC.

The chain recombines TRBV15 with TRBJ1-2, with 7 bases aligning to TRBD1. Germline CDR1 reads LNHNV; CDR2 reads YYDKDF (reference sequence). This CDR3 comprises 11 residues. V shed 10 bases, J shed 5 bases, and the junction held 4 bases outside the gene matches. In DNA form, the CDR3 reads TGTGCCATCCCACAGGGGTATGGCTACACCTTC. Translated: CAIPQGYGYTF.

V gene TRBV6-5 combines with J gene TRBJ2-5, with 7 positions matching TRBD1. The CDR3 contains 13 residues. Germline CDR1 is MNHEY and CDR2 is SVGAGI. The ends lost 7 bases at V and 6 bases at J; junction bases unmatched: 8. CDR3 nucleotides: TGTGCCAGCACCCCGACAGGGCTTCAGACCCAGTACTTC. It yields the protein CASTPTGLQTQYF.

This clone was observed a single time. J is TRBJ2-5 and V is TRBV11-2; 8 bases map to TRBD2. Germline CDR1 SGHAT, CDR2 FQNNGV. V shed 3 bases, J shed 4 bases, and the junction held 7 bases outside the gene matches. CDR3 length: 15 residues. CDR3 in DNA: TGTGCCAGCAGCTTTTCGGCCAGCGGGGGAGAGACCCAGTACTTC. Its protein is CASSFSASGGETQYF.

The V call is TRBV5-1, the J call TRBJ2-5; no clear D. Per germline, CDR1 SGHRS and CDR2 YFSETQ. The V end lost 6 bases, the J end lost 1 base, and 13 bases lay between the germline ends. CDR3 size: 14 residues. CDR3 loop: CASKLLLRQETQYF. The CDR3 nucleotides read TGCGCCAGCAAGCTTCTTTTACGCCAAGAGACCCAGTACTTC.

The genes are TRBV4-2 and TRBJ1-1, with a tentative D call TRBD1 (6 bases). V was clipped by 8 bases and J by 5 bases, with 15 bases between them. CDR3 size: 13 residues. Germline V gene sequence: CDR1 LGHNA, CDR2 YNFKEQ. Here the CDR3 reads CASGNSGVTEAFF. The CDR3 DNA follows: TGTGCCAGCGGAAATTCAGGGGTTACTGAAGCTTTCTTT.

Concerning this clone: The same CDR3 can be traced to other DNA sequences in this sample. This chain joins TRBV4-2 and TRBJ2-5, with a weak D call TRBD1 (5 bases). Trimming shortened V by 2 bases and J by 2 bases, and 9 bases separated the two germline ends. CDR3 length: 14 amino acids. Germline V CDR1 and CDR2: LGHNA, YNFKEQ. The CDR3 DNA sequence: TGTGCCAGCAGCCAAACAGGCGGACAAGAGACCCAGTACTTC. It translates to CASSQTGGQETQYF.

The rearrangement uses TRBV6-6 and TRBJ1-2; 7 nucleotides agree with TRBD1. With V trimmed by 2 bases and J by 8 bases, 2 bases remained unmatched. Germline CDR1 MNHNY, CDR2 SVGAGI (reference sequence). The CDR3 covers 12 residues. CDR3 sequence: CASSYRGLGYTF. The CDR3 DNA reads TGTGCCAGCAGTTACAGGGGGCTCGGCTACACCTTC.

The chain couples TRBV27 to TRBJ2-1; 9 positions match TRBD2. CDR3 size: 13 residues. The V and J ends lost 0 bases and 10 bases, in that order; junction bases with no gene match: 1. Germline loops: CDR1 MNHEY, CDR2 SMNVEV (reference sequence). The CDR3 nucleotides are TGTGCCAGCAGTTTATCCCTAGCGGGAGAGCAGTTCTTC. As protein: CASSLSLAGEQFF.

This chain links TRBV4-3 with TRBJ2-7, with D perhaps TRBD1 (6 bases). CDR1 is LGHNA and CDR2 is YSLEER in the germline V gene. V gave up 4 bases and J gave up 6 bases, with 19 bases separating them. The CDR3 is 15 residues long. Written as DNA, the CDR3 is TGCGCCAGCAGCCCCCGATCCTTACAGGGATCCGAGCAGTACTTC. Translated: CASSPRSLQGSEQYF.

The CDR3 sequence: CASSPRTSTETQYF. The CDR3 nucleotides read TGTGCCAGCTCACCACGGACTTCCACAGAGACCCAGTACTTC. This chain joins TRBV18 and TRBJ2-5; D perhaps matches TRBD2 (5 bases). CDR1 is KGHSH and CDR2 is LQKENI in the germline V gene. With 1 base removed from V and 4 bases from J, the gap between germline ends came to 10 bases. CDR3 length: 14 amino acids.

The V call is TRBV7-9, the J call TRBJ1-1; D may be TRBD1 (5 bases). Trimming took 6 bases from V and 5 from J, leaving 16 bases between them. The CDR3 length is 14 residues. The germline V gene encodes CDR1 SEHNR and CDR2 FQNEAQ (reference sequence). CDR3 residues: CASRAGWGETEAFF. As DNA, the CDR3 is TGTGCCAGCAGAGCGGGGTGGGGGGAAACTGAAGCTTTCTTT.

This clone has a single count. The chain links TRBV6-5 to TRBJ2-2; 7 nucleotides line up with TRBD1. The CDR3 extends over 15 amino acids. Germline CDR1 MNHEY, CDR2 SVGAGI. The junction had 8 bases not matched to a gene; V was cut back by 3 bases and J by 7 bases. In DNA form, the CDR3 reads TGTGCCAGCAGTTATCGACAGGGTACGCACGGGGAGCTGTTTTTT. It yields the protein CASSYRQGTHGELFF.

The rearrangement links TRBV7-6 to TRBJ1-2, with 8 bases that match TRBD1. The CDR3 is 14 amino acids. The junction had 8 bases not matched to a gene; V was cut back by 4 bases and J by 7 bases. Germline lookup yields CDR1 SGHVS and CDR2 FNYEAQ. CDR3 coding DNA: TGTGCCAGCAGCTGGACAGGGTACTTAGGTGGCTACACCTTC. Translating it yields CASSWTGYLGGYTF.

This clone was seen once. The gene calls are TRBV29-1 and TRBJ1-1; D is perhaps TRBD1 (6 bases). CDR1 is SQVTM and CDR2 is ANQGSEA in the germline V gene. The length of the CDR3 is 13 residues. V lost 7 bases and J lost 1, with 13 bases in between. The CDR3 DNA reads TGCAGCGGGGACCGAGGGGGGAACACTGAAGCTTTCTTT. It codes for CSGDRGGNTEAFF.

The V call is TRBV7-2, the J call TRBJ1-5; maybe TRBD1 (6 bases). This CDR3 region has 20 residues. Germline CDR1 reads SGHTA; CDR2 reads FQGNSA. Trimming took off 0 bases at V and 7 bases at J, with 28 bases between the two ends. CDR3 sequence (DNA): TGTGCCAGCAGCTTAGCGGGGGGTCGCGGGGGGCGCAGGCTTGGACAGCCCCAGCATTTT. Amino acid sequence: CASSLAGGRGGRRLGQPQHF.

The chain carries TRBV4-2 and TRBJ2-1; 9 bases fit TRBD1. Germline V gene lookup returns CDR1 LGHNA and CDR2 YNFKEQ. J lost 0 bases, V lost 3 bases, and 15 bases had no gene match. This CDR3 has 20 amino acids. The CDR3: CASSQDRTGVSSISYNEQFF. The DNA for the CDR3 is TGTGCCAGCAGCCAGGACCGGACAGGGGTATCTTCGATCTCCTACAATGAGCAGTTCTTC.